One sample yielded the 21 T cell receptor beta chains listed below, sequenced in a study of blood T cell repertoires in COVID-19. Assay used: immunoSEQ multiplex PCR; TCRdb lists only in-frame clones, some missing. This table has some 490,000 clones, around nine tenths appearing once. The sample taken for sequencing was PBMCs or T cells enriched from blood (not recorded which). The receptors were sampled from a woman aged 55-70 years who had recovered from COVID-19.

The chain combines TRBV29-1 with TRBJ2-1; weak D call: TRBD2 (5 bases). This CDR3 region has 13 residues. CDR1 is SQVTM and CDR2 is ANQGSEA in the germline V gene. V lost 0 bases, J lost 4 bases, and 7 bases lay in between. In DNA, the CDR3 is TGCAGCGTTGAAGAGTCGGGATACAATGAGCAGTTCTTC. Amino acid sequence: CSVEESGYNEQFF.

This chain connects TRBV7-8 to TRBJ1-4; possibly TRBD1 for D (6 bases). Germline V gene sequence: CDR1 SGHVS, CDR2 FQNEAQ. The CDR3 sequence is 16 residues long. Trimming pared 5 bases from V and 0 bases from J, leaving 13 bases between. In DNA form, the CDR3 reads TGTGCCAGCAGCCCGGGACATGGGTCAACTAATGAAAAACTGTTTTTT. It encodes CASSPGHGSTNEKLFF.

The CDR3 reads CASSLYAGPRGSYEQYV. In nucleotides, the CDR3 is TGTGCCAGCAGCTTATATGCGGGGCCTCGAGGCTCCTACGAGCAGTACGTC. The chain links TRBV11-2 to TRBJ2-7; tentatively, D is TRBD2 (6 bases). V was pared by 2 bases and J by 0 bases, with 17 bases between. The CDR3 spans 17 residues. The germline CDR1 and CDR2 sequences are SGHAT and FQNNGV.

This clone was picked up one time. V usage is TRBV19 and J usage is TRBJ1-2, with D perhaps matching TRBD1 (6 bases). V was trimmed by 5 bases and J by 2 bases, leaving 12 bases between them. This CDR3 spans 14 amino acids. In germline, CDR1 is LNHDA, CDR2 SQIVND (reference sequence). The CDR3: CASSSAGENYGYTF. The DNA for the CDR3 is TGTGCCAGTAGTTCCGCAGGGGAGAACTATGGCTACACCTTC. Filled out from reference TRBV19 and TRBJ1-2, the complete variable domain reads DGGITQSPKYLFRKEGQNVTLSCEQNLNHDAMYWYRQDPGQGLRLIYYSQIVNDFQKGDIAEGYSVSREKKESFPLTVTSAQKNPTAFYLCASSSAGENYGYTFGSGTRLTVV.

The V and J genes are TRBV28 and TRBJ1-4; 7 nucleotides match TRBD1. From germline, CDR1 is MDHEN and CDR2 SYDVKM. V lost 5 bases and J lost 4; bases outside the gene matches: 10. This CDR3 has 16 residues. CDR3 sequence (DNA): TGTGCCAGCAGTAAAAACACAGGGGCTCGTAATGAAAAACTGTTTTTT. It translates to CASSKNTGARNEKLFF.

This clone occurred once. The chain joins TRBV7-9 to TRBJ2-7; D is unclear. The CDR3 length is 14 residues. V lost 8 bases and J lost 3, with 17 bases in between. From germline, CDR1 is SEHNR and CDR2 FQNEAQ (reference sequence). For the CDR3, the DNA is TGTGCCAGCGGCCCGAGACAAGTTCGCTACGAGCAGTACTTC. Amino acids: CASGPRQVRYEQYF.

The rearrangement links TRBV7-6 to TRBJ2-3; D gene unclear. CDR1 and CDR2 from the germline V gene are SGHVS and FNYEAQ. This CDR3 has 15 amino acids. Trimming left V 1 base short and J 2 bases short, with 10 bases between. CDR3 residues: CASSLDPVSTDTQYF. As DNA, the CDR3 is TGTGCCAGCAGCTTAGATCCAGTCTCCACAGATACGCAGTATTTT.

The chain recombines TRBV2 with TRBJ2-7, with D possibly TRBD1 on 5 matching bases. Trimming removed 2 bases at V and 1 base at J, with 9 bases between. The germline CDR1 and CDR2 sequences are SNHLY and FYNNEI. The CDR3 is 14 amino acids. The DNA for the CDR3 is TGTGCCAGCAGTGAACAGGGCCAATCCTACGAGCAGTACTTC. This codes for CASSEQGQSYEQYF.

The count of this clone is one. The rearrangement joins TRBV6-6 to TRBJ2-7; D might be TRBD1 (5 bases). This CDR3 comprises 13 residues. Per germline, CDR1 MNHNY and CDR2 SVGAGI (reference sequence). V lost 4 bases to trimming and J lost 3 bases, with 10 bases between them. The CDR3 sequence is CASSSKDNYEQYF. Here the CDR3 DNA reads TGTGCCAGCAGTTCGAAGGACAACTACGAGCAGTACTTC.

The chain carries TRBV2 and TRBJ1-3, with unresolved D. Germline-derived CDR1 and CDR2 are SNHLY and FYNNEI. This CDR3 is built from 13 residues. V lost 2 bases to trimming and J lost 0 bases, with 2 bases between them. The CDR3, as DNA: TGTGCCAGCAGTGAATACTCTGGAAACACCATATATTTT. Its protein product is CASSEYSGNTIYF.

This rearrangement joins TRBV7-2 to TRBJ1-5; maybe TRBD1 (5 bases). The CDR3 runs 15 residues. V lost 1 base and J 4 bases, leaving 11 bases between the germline ends. CDR1 and CDR2 from the germline V gene are SGHTA and FQGNSA. The CDR3 DNA reads TGTGCCAGCAGCTTAGGGGGCTGGGGTAATCAGCCCCAGCATTTT. Amino acid sequence: CASSLGGWGNQPQHF.

The chain combines TRBV5-1 with TRBJ1-1, with 9 bases fitting TRBD1. The CDR3 totals 14 residues. V dropped 0 bases and J dropped 3; count of bases not matched to a gene: 0. The germline V gene encodes CDR1 SGHRS and CDR2 YFSETQ. This chain's CDR3 is CASSLDRGHTEAFF. For the CDR3, the DNA is TGCGCCAGCAGCTTGGACAGGGGGCACACTGAAGCTTTCTTT.

The DNA of the CDR3 is TGTGCCACCAGTGATGAGACAGGCTACAATGAGCAGTTCTTC. This sequence encodes CATSDETGYNEQFF. The chain couples TRBV24-1 to TRBJ2-1; tentative D call: TRBD1 (6 bases). The V end was cut by 3 bases, the J end by 3 bases, with 8 bases between. Per germline, CDR1 KGHDR and CDR2 SFDVKD. The CDR3 sequence is 14 residues long.

J is TRBJ2-2 and V is TRBV9; 13 bases are shared with TRBD2. The length of the CDR3 is 17 residues. CDR1 is SGDLS, CDR2 YYNGEE, per germline. Trimming at V came to 3 bases and at J to 4 bases, leaving 6 bases not matched to a gene. CDR3 DNA sequence: TGTGCCAGCAGCGCTAGGACTAGCGGGGGCCGCACCGGGGAGCTGTTTTTT. This sequence encodes CASSARTSGGRTGELFF.

V usage is TRBV7-2 and J usage is TRBJ1-1; D possibly corresponds to TRBD1 (6 bases). V lost 8 bases to trimming and J lost 5 bases, with 15 bases between them. This CDR3 region has 13 residues. Germline lookup yields CDR1 SGHTA and CDR2 FQGNSA. CDR3 coding DNA: TGTGCCAGCGCCAGGGGTCCGGCGACTGAAGCTTTCTTT. It codes for CASARGPATEAFF. Full variable domain (missing parts from reference TRBV7-2 and TRBJ1-1): GAGVSQSPSNKVTEKGKDVELRCDPISGHTALYWYRQSLGQGLEFLIYFQGNSAPDKSGLPSDRFSAERTGGSVSTLTIQRTQQEDSAVYLCASARGPATEAFFGQGTRLTVV.

The chain uses TRBV2 and TRBJ2-7; D is possibly TRBD2 (6 bases). The CDR3 consists of 12 residues. V dropped 4 bases and J dropped 6 bases, with 10 bases sitting between them. Germline V gene sequence: CDR1 SNHLY, CDR2 FYNNEI. DNA of the CDR3: TGTGCCAGCAGTGGCGGGGTGGGCGAGCAGTACGTC. Translating gives CASSGGVGEQYV.

The CDR3 bases are TGTGCCAGCGGAGGACTAGGACGGTATGAGCAGTTCTTC. It encodes CASGGLGRYEQFF. The chain employs TRBV2 and TRBJ2-1, with 7 bases lining up with TRBD2. CDR3 length: 13 amino acids. V was clipped by 8 bases and J by 8 bases; unmatched bases: 9. CDR1 is SNHLY, CDR2 FYNNEI, per germline.

The chain carries TRBV9 and TRBJ2-6; no definite D call. CDR3 size: 16 residues. V lost 0 bases and J 0 bases, leaving 7 bases between the germline ends. Germline values: CDR1 SGDLS, CDR2 YYNGEE. This CDR3 reads CASSVDGGSGANVLTF. The DNA for the CDR3 is TGTGCCAGCAGCGTAGATGGCGGCTCTGGGGCCAACGTCCTGACTTTC.

The chain uses TRBV2 and TRBJ1-5; TRBD1 is a possible D gene (6 bases). The germline V and J ends were trimmed by 1 base and 5 bases, with 15 bases remaining between them. The V gene's germline CDR1 is SNHLY and CDR2 FYNNEI. The CDR3 is made up of 16 amino acids. The CDR3 DNA reads as TGTGCCAGCAGTGAAGAAGGGGGACGCATAGATCAGCCCCAGCATTTT. Translated: CASSEEGGRIDQPQHF.

The chain is built from TRBV2 and TRBJ2-7; 7 nucleotides line up with TRBD1. Germline V CDR1 and CDR2: SNHLY, FYNNEI. The CDR3 sequence is 15 residues long. The J segment lost 4 bases and the V segment lost 7 bases, leaving 13 bases of the junction unmatched. The CDR3 coding sequence is TGTGCCAGCACCTCTTCCAAAGGGACAGCATACGAGCAGTACGTC. It encodes CASTSSKGTAYEQYV.

The genes are TRBV19 and TRBJ1-1, with a possible D match to TRBD1 (6 bases). The CDR3 has 15 residues. The V end lost 6 bases, the J end lost 0 bases, and 14 bases lay between the germline ends. Germline CDR1 is LNHDA and CDR2 is SQIVND (reference sequence). CDR3 DNA sequence: TGTGCCAGTAGGAGGGGGACGTCCATGAACACTGAAGCTTTCTTT. Protein: CASRRGTSMNTEAFF.